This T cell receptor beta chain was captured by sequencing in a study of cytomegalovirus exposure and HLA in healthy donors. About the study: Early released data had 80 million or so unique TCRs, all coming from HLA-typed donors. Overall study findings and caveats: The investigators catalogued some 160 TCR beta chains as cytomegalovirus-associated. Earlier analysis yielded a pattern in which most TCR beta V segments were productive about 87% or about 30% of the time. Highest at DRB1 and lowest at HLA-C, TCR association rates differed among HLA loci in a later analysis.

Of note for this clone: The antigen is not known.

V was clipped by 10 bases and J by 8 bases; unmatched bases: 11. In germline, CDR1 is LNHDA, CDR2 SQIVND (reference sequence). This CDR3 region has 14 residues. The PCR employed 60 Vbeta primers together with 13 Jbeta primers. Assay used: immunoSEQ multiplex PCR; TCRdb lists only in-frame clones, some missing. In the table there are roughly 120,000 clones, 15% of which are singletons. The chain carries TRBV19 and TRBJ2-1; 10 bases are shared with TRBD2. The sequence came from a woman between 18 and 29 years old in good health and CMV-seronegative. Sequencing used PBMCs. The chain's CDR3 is CATVEIAGGYEQFF. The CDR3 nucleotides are TGTGCCACCGTTGAAATAGCGGGGGGTTATGAGCAGTTCTTC.